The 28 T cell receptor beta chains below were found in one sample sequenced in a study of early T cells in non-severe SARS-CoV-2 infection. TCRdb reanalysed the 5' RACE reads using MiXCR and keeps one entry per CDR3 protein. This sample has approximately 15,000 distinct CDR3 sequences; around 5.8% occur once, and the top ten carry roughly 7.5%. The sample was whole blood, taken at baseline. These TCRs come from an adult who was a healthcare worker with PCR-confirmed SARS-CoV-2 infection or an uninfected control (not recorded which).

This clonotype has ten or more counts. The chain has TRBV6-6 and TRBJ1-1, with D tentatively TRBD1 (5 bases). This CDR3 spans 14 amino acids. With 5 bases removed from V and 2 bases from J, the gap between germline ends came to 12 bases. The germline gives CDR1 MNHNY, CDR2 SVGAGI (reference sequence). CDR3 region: CASSDKGLNTEAFF. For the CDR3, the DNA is TGTGCCAGCAGTGATAAGGGACTTAACACTGAAGCTTTCTTT.

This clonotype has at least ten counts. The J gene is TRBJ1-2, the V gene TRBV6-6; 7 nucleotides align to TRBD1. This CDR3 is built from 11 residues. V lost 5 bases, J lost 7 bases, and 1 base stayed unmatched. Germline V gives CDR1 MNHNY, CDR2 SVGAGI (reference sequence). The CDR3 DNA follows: TGTGCCAGCAGTACAGGGGCTGGCTACACCTTC. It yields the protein CASSTGAGYTF.

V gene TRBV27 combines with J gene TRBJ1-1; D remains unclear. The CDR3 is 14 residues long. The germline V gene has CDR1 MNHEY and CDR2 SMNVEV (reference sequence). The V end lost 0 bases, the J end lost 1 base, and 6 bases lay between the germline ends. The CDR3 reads CASSLSRENTEAFF. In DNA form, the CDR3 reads TGTGCCAGCAGTTTATCCCGAGAGAACACTGAAGCTTTCTTT.

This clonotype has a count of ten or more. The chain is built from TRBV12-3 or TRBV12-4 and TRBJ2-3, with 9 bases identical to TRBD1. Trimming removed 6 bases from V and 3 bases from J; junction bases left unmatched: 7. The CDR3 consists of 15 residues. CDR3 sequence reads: CASRYRGHGTDTQYF. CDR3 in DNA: TGTGCCAGCAGATACAGGGGGCACGGGACAGATACGCAGTATTTT.

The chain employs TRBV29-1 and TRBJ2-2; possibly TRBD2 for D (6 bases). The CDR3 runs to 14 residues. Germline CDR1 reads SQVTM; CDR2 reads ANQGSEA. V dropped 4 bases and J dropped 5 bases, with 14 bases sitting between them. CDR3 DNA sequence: TGCAGCGTTGGGGCGGGGCTCGTAACCGGGGAGCTGTTTTTT. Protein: CSVGAGLVTGELFF.

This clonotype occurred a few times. CDR3 nucleotide sequence: TGTGCCACCAGTGACCCGCCGACAGATACGCAGTATTTT. Residues: CATSDPPTDTQYF. The rearrangement links TRBV24-1 to TRBJ2-3; D is ambiguous. Trimming took off 4 bases at V and 3 bases at J, with 7 bases between the two ends. The germline CDR1 and CDR2 sequences are KGHDR and SFDVKD. This CDR3 is 13 amino acids long.

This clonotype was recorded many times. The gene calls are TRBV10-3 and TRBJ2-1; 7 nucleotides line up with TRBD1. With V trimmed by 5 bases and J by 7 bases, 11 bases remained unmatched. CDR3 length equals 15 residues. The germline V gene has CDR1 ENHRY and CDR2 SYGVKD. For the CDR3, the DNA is TGTGCCATCAGTTCCGGGACAGCGTTGATTAATGAGCAGTTCTTC. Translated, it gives CAISSGTALINEQFF.

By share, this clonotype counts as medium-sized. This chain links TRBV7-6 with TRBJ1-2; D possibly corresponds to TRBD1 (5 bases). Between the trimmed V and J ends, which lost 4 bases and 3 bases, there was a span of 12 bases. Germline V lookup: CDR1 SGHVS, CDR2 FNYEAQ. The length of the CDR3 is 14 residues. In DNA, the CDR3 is TGTGCCAGCAGCTCAGAGGAGACAGACTATGGCTACACCTTC. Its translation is CASSSEETDYGYTF.

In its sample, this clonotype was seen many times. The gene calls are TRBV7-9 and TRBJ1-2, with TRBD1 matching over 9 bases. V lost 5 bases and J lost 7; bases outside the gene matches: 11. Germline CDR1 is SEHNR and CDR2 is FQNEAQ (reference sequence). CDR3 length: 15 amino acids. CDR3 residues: CASSRTGGQGIGYTF. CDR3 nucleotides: TGTGCCAGCAGCCGAACGGGAGGACAGGGGATTGGCTACACCTTC.

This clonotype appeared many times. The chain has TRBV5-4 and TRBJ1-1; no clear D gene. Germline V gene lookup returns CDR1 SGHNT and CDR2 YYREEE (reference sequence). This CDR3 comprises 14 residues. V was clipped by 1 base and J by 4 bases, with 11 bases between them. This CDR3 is CASSLIGDPTEAFF. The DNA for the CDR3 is TGTGCCAGCAGCTTGATCGGTGATCCCACTGAAGCTTTCTTT.

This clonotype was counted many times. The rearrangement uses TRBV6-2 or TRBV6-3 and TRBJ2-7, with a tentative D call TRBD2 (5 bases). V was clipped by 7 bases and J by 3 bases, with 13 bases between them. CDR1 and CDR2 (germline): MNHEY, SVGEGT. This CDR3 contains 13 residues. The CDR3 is CASTLGLHYEQYF. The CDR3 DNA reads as TGTGCCAGCACTCTAGGACTTCACTACGAGCAGTACTTC.

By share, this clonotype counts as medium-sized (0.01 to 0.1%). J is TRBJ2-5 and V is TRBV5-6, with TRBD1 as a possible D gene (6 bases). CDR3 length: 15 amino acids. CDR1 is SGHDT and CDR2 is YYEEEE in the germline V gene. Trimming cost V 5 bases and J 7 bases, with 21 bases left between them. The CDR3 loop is CASSLWNRVKGTQYF. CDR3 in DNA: TGTGCCAGCAGTCTCTGGAACAGGGTGAAGGGGACCCAGTACTTC.

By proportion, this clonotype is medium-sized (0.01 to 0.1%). The DNA of the CDR3 is TGTGCCAGCAGCTCAGGGGTCCTCTCCTACAATGAGCAGTTCTTC. Translation: CASSSGVLSYNEQFF. The rearrangement joins TRBV11-2 to TRBJ2-1; tentatively, D is TRBD1 (6 bases). The V end was cut by 4 bases, the J end by 0 bases, with 10 bases between. CDR1 SGHAT and CDR2 FQNNGV come from the germline V gene. This CDR3 has 15 amino acids. The variable domain in full, completed from reference TRBV11-2 and TRBJ2-1, reads EAGVAQSPRYKIIEKRQSVAFWCNPISGHATLYWYQQILGQGPKLLIQFQNNGVVDDSQLPKDRFSAERLKGVDSTLKIQPAKLEDSAVYLCASSSGVLSYNEQFFGPGTRLTVL.

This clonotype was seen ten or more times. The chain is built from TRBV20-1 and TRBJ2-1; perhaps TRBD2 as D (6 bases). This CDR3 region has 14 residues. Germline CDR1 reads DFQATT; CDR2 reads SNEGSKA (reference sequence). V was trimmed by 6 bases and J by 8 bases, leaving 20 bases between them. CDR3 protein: CSAERGGVGDEQFF. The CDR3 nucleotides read TGCAGTGCCGAGAGGGGCGGGGTGGGCGATGAGCAGTTCTTC.

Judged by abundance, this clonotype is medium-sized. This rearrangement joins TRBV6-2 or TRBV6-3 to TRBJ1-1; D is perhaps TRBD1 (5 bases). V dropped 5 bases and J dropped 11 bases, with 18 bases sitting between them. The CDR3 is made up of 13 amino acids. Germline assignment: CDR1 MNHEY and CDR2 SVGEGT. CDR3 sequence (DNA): TGTGCCAGCAGTACCGGGACTTCAACCGGCGCTTTCTTT. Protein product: CASSTGTSTGAFF.

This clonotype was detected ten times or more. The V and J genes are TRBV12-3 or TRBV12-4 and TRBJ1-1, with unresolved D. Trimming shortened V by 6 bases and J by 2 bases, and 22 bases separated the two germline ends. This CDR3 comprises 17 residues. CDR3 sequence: CASSFKGGVSANTEAFF. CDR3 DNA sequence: TGTGCCAGCAGCTTTAAAGGTGGGGTGTCGGCAAACACTGAAGCTTTCTTT.

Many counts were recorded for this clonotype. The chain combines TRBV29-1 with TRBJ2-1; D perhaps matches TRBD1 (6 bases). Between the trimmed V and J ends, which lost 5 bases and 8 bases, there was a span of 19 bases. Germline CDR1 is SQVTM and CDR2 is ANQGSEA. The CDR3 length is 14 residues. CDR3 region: CSVWLIGTSDEQFF. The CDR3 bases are TGCAGCGTTTGGTTGATAGGGACAAGCGATGAGCAGTTCTTC.

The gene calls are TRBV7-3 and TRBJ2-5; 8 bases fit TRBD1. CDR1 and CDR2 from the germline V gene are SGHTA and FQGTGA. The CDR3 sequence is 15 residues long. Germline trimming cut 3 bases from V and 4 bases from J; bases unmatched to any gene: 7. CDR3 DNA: TGTGCCAGCAGCTTGACAGGGGCTGAAGCAGAGACCCAGTACTTC. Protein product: CASSLTGAEAETQYF.

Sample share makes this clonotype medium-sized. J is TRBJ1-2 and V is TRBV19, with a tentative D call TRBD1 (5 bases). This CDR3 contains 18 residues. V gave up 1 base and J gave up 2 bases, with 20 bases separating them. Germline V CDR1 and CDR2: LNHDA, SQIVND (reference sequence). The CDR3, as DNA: TGTGCCAGTAGTATAGGAAGGAGACTCCCAGGGTCCAACTATGGCTACACCTTC. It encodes CASSIGRRLPGSNYGYTF. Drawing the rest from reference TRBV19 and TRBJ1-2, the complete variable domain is DGGITQSPKYLFRKEGQNVTLSCEQNLNHDAMYWYRQDPGQGLRLIYYSQIVNDFQKGDIAEGYSVSREKKESFPLTVTSAQKNPTAFYLCASSIGRRLPGSNYGYTFGSGTRLTVV.

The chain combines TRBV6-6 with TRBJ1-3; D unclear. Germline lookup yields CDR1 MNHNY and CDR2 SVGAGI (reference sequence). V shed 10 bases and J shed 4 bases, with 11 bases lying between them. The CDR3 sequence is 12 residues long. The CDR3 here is CATLKLGNTIYF. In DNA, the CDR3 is TGTGCCACCTTAAAATTAGGAAACACCATATATTTT.

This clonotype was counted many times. The CDR3 DNA follows: TGTGCCAGCAGCACGGGACTAGCGGGTGAAGAGACCCAGTACTTC. Amino acid sequence: CASSTGLAGEETQYF. This chain links TRBV7-6 with TRBJ2-5, with 12 bases lining up with TRBD2. CDR1 and CDR2 (germline): SGHVS, FNYEAQ. The V and J ends lost 5 bases and 3 bases, in that order; junction bases with no gene match: 4. The CDR3 has 15 residues.

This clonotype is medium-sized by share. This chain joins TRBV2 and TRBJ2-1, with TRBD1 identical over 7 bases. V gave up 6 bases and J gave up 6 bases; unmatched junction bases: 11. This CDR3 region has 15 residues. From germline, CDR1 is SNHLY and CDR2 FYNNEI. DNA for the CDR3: TGTGCCAGCAGGGCAGGACAGGCTCCAATCAATGAGCAGTTCTTC. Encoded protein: CASRAGQAPINEQFF. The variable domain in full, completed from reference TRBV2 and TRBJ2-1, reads EPEVTQTPSHQVTQMGQEVILRCVPISNHLYFYWYRQILGQKVEFLVSFYNNEISEKSEIFDDQFSVERPDGSNFTLKIRSTKLEDSAMYFCASRAGQAPINEQFFGPGTRLTVL.

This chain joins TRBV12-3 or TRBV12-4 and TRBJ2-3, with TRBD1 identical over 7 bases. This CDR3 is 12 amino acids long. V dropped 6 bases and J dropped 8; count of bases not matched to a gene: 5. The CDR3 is CASRPRDSTQYF. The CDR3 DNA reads TGTGCCAGCAGGCCCCGGGACAGTACGCAGTATTTT.

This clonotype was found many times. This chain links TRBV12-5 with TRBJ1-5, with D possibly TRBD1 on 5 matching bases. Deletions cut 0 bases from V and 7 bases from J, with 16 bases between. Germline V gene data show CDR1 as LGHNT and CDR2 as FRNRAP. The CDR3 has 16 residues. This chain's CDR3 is CASGLVLGTSLQPQHF. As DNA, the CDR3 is TGTGCTAGTGGTTTGGTACTGGGGACGTCGCTACAGCCCCAGCATTTT.

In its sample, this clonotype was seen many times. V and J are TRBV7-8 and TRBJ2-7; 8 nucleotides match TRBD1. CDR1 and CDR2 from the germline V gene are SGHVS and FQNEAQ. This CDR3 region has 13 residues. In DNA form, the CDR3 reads TGTGCCAGCAGCCAGAGACACGGGACAGGCCTGTTTGTC. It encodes CASSQRHGTGLFV.

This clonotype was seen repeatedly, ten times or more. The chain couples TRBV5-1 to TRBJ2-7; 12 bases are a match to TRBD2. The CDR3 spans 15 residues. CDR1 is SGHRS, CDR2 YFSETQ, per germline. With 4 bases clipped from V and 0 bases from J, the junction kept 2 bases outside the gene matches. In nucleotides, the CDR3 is TGCGCCAGCAGCGCGACTAGCGGGAGCTCCTACGAGCAGTACTTC. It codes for CASSATSGSSYEQYF.

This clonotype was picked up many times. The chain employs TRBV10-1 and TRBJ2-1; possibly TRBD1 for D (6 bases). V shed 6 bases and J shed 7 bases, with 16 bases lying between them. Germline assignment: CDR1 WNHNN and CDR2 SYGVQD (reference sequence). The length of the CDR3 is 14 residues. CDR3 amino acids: CASSRDTVLNEQFF. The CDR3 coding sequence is TGCGCCAGCAGCCGGGACACGGTCCTTAATGAGCAGTTCTTC.

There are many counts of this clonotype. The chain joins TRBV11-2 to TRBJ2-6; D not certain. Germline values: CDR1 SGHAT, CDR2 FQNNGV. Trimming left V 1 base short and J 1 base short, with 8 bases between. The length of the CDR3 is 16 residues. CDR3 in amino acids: CASSLGVGSGANVLTF. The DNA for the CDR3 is TGTGCCAGCAGCTTAGGGGTAGGGTCTGGGGCCAACGTCCTGACTTTC.